This T cell receptor beta chain was sequenced for a study of T cell responses to AZD1222 COVID-19 vaccine. Study overall: Pooling was applied to second doses at about 4 or about 12 weeks. Findings and caveats of the study: No repertoire was sampled before or during the peak T cell response, only after it. Spike as a whole was targeted by vaccine-associated CD4 TCRs, dominant at 160-218 and 743-854. The study found Spike-specific TCR breadth and depth rose after two AZD1222 doses.

The CDR3 contains 14 residues. Trimming removed 0 bases at V and 4 bases at J, with 9 bases between. Germline CDR1 is SGDLS and CDR2 is YYNGEE. About this clone itself: Antigen specificity is unknown.

Sequenced by immunoSEQ multiplex PCR; TCRdb stores in-frame clones only, minus some. The data show about 94,000 clones, with about 88% seen just once and 13% held by the top ten. J is TRBJ2-3 and V is TRBV9; TRBD2 is a possible D gene (6 bases). The sequence was obtained from an adult in good health. Sequenced here: peripheral blood, sampled on day 0 of AZD1222 vaccination. CDR3 DNA: TGTGCCAGCAGCGTAGCTAGCGTCGCAGATACGCAGTATTTT. This codes for CASSVASVADTQYF.